This note documents a single T cell receptor beta chain sequence. Using immunoSEQ multiplex PCR, the repertoire was profiled, and TCRdb retains in-frame clones only, with some absent. The profile covers about 150,000 clones, with approximately 80% appearing a single time and about 12% taken by the ten largest. This sample was taken from a study of blood T cell repertoires in COVID-19. The wider study: From T cells, B-cell-depleted T cells, or PBMCs came the material, which was cDNA or gDNA.

The CDR3 has 15 amino acids. Between the trimmed V and J ends, which lost 6 bases and 0 bases, there was a span of 15 bases. Germline V gives CDR1 SNHLY, CDR2 FYNNEI. The chain links TRBV2 to TRBJ2-7, with D perhaps matching TRBD1 (5 bases). The receptor comes from a woman aged 55 to 70 with COVID-19, enrolled during active disease. Sequenced material: peripheral blood. CDR3 sequence: CASRWGSDSSYEQYF. DNA for the CDR3: TGTGCCAGCAGATGGGGCTCCGATAGCTCCTACGAGCAGTACTTC.